The 3 T cell receptor beta chains below all came from one sample that was sequenced in a study of blood T cell repertoires in COVID-19. Sequencing was performed with immunoSEQ multiplex PCR; in TCRdb, only in-frame clones are kept and a portion is missing. The sample lists around 290,000 clones; about 87% were seen once. Sequencing input: peripheral blood. These receptors all come from a woman aged 45 to 65 who had recovered from COVID-19.

This clone has just a few counts. This sequence joins TRBV6-2 or TRBV6-3 and TRBJ1-2; no clear D gene. Germline V lookup: CDR1 MNHEY, CDR2 SVGEGT. The CDR3 runs 16 residues. V was cut by 2 bases and J by 5 bases, with 18 bases left in between. The DNA of the CDR3 is TGTGCCAGCAGTTACGAATCGGGATCCGGAAGATATGGCTACACCTTC. Amino acid sequence: CASSYESGSGRYGYTF.

This clone showed up just once. V usage is TRBV6-6 and J usage is TRBJ1-1; TRBD1 aligns across 8 bases. Germline lookup yields CDR1 MNHNY and CDR2 SVGAGI (reference sequence). The V gene end was trimmed by 7 bases and the J gene end by 5 bases; junction bases not matched to a gene: 6. The CDR3 consists of 13 residues. The CDR3 region is CASIRTGSTEAFF. The CDR3 DNA sequence: TGTGCCAGCATTCGGACAGGGAGTACTGAAGCTTTCTTT.

V is TRBV6-9 and J is TRBJ2-3; D is possibly TRBD2 (5 bases). Trimming took off 0 bases at V and 0 bases at J, with 7 bases between the two ends. The CDR3 has 15 amino acids. Germline CDR1 is MNHGY and CDR2 is SVAAGI. The CDR3 DNA is TGTGCCAGCAGTTATTCGAGGGCCAGCACAGATACGCAGTATTTT. Its protein is CASSYSRASTDTQYF.